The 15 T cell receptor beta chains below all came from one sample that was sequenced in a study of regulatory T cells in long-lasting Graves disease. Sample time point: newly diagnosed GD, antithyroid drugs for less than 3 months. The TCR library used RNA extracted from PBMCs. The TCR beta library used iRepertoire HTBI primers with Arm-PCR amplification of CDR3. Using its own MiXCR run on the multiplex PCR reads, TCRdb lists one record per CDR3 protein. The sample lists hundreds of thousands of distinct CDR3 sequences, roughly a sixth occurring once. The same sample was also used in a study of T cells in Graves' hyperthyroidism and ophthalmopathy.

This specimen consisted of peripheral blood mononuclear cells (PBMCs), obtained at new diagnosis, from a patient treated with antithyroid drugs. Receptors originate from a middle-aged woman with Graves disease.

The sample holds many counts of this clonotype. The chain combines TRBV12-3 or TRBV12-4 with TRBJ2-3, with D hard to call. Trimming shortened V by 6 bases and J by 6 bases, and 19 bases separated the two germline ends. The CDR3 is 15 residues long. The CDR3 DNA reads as TGTGCCAGCAGCCTTCTACCCGGACCGCGGGATACGCAGTATTTT. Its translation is CASSLLPGPRDTQYF.

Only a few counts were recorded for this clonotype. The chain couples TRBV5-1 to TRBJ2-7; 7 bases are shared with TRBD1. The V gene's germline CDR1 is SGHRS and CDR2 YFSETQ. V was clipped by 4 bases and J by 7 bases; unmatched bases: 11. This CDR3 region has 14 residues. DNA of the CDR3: TGCGCCAGCAGCAGAAGCGACCAGGGGGAAGAGCAGTACTTC. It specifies CASSRSDQGEEQYF. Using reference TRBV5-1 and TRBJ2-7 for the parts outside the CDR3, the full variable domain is KAGVTQTPRYLIKTRGQQVTLSCSPISGHRSVSWYQQTPGQGLQFLFEYFSETQRNKGNFPGRFSGRQFSNSRSEMNVSTLELGDSALYLCASSRSDQGEEQYFGPGTRLTVT.

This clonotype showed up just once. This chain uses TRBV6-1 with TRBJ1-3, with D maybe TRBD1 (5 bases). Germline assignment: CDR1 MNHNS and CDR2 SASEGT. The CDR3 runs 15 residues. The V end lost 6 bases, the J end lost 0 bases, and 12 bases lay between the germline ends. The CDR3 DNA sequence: TGTGCCAGCAGGTTGTCCGGGACCTCTGGAAACACCATATATTTT. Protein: CASRLSGTSGNTIYF.

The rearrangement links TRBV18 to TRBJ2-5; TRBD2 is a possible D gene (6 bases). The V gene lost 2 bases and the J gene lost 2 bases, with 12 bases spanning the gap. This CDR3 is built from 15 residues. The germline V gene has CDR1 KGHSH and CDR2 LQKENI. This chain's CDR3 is CASSPVGGSQETQYF. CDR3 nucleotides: TGTGCCAGCTCACCAGTGGGGGGTTCACAAGAGACCCAGTACTTC.

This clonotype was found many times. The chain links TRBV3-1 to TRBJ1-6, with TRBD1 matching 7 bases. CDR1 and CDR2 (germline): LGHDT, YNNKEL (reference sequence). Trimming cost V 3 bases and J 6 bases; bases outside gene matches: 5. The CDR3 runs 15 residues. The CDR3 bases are TGTGCCAGCAGCCAGACCGGGACAGCTAATTCACCCCTCCACTTT. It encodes CASSQTGTANSPLHF.

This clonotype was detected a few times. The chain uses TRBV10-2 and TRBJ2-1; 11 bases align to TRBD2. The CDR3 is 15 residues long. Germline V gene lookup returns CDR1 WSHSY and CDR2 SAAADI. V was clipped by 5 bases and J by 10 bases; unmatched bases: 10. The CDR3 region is CASSHIAGGRREQFF. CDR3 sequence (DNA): TGCGCCAGCAGTCATATAGCGGGGGGGCGGAGGGAGCAGTTCTTC.

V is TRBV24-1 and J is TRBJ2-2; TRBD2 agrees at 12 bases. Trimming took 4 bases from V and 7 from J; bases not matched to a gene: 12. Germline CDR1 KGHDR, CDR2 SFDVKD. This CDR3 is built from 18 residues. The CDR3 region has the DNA TGTGCCACCAGTGACCAACGACCGGGACTAGCGGGTCTCGGGGAGCTGTTTTTT. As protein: CATSDQRPGLAGLGELFF.

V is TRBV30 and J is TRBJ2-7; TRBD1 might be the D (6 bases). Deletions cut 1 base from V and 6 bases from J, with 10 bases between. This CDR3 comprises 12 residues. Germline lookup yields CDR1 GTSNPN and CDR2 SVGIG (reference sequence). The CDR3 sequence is CAWSAGVGEQYF. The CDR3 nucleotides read TGTGCCTGGAGTGCAGGGGTAGGCGAGCAGTACTTC.

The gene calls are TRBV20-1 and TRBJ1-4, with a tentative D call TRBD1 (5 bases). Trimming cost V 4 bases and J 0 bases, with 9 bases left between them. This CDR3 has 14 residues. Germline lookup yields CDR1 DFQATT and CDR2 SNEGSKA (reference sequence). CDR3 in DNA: TGCAGTGCTACAGGGACCACAACTAATGAAAAACTGTTTTTT. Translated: CSATGTTTNEKLFF.

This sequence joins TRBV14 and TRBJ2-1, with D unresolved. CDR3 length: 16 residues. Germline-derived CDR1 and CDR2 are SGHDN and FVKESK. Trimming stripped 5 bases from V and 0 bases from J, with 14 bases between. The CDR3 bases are TGTGCCAGCAGCGAACTACAGTGGGGCTCCTACAATGAGCAGTTCTTC. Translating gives CASSELQWGSYNEQFF.

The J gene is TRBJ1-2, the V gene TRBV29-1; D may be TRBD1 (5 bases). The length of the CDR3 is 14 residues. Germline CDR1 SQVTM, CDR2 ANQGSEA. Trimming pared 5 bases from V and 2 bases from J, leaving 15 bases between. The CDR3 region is CSVLTAGRNYGYTF. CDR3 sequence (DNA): TGCAGCGTTCTTACGGCAGGGCGGAACTATGGCTACACCTTC. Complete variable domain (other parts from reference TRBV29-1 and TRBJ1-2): SAVISQKPSRDICQRGTSLTIQCQVDSQVTMMFWYRQQPGQSLTLIATANQGSEATYESGFVIDKFPISRPNLTFSTLTVSNMSPEDSSIYLCSVLTAGRNYGYTFGSGTRLTVV.

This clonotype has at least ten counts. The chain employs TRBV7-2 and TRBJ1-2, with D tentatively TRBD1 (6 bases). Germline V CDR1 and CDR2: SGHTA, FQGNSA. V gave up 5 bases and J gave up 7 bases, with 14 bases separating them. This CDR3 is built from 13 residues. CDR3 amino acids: CASSLAGAIGYTF. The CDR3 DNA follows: TGTGCCAGCAGCCTGGCGGGGGCGATTGGCTACACCTTC. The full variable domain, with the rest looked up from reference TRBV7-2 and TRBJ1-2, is GAGVSQSPSNKVTEKGKDVELRCDPISGHTALYWYRQSLGQGLEFLIYFQGNSAPDKSGLPSDRFSAERTGGSVSTLTIQRTQQEDSAVYLCASSLAGAIGYTFGSGTRLTVV.

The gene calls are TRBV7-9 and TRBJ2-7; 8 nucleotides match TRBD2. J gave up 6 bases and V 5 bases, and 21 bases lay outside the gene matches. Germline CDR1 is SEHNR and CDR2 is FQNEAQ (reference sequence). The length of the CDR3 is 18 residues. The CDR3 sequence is CASSLPGGPSGFFFEQYF. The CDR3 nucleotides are TGTGCCAGCAGCCTGCCGGGAGGGCCATCGGGTTTCTTTTTCGAGCAGTACTTC.

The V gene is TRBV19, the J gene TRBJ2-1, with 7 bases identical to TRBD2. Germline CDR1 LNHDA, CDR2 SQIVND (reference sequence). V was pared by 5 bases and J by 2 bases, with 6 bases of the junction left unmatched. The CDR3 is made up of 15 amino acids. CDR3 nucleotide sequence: TGTGCCAGTAGTGCCATAGCGGGCCCCTACAATGAGCAGTTCTTC. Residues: CASSAIAGPYNEQFF.

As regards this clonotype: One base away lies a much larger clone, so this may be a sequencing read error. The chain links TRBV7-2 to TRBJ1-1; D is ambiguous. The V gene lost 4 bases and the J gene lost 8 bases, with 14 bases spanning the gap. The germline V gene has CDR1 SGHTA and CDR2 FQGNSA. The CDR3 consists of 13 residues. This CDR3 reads CASSSALRVEAFF. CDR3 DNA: TGTGCCAGCAGCTCAGCGCTGAGGGTAGAAGCTTTCTTT.